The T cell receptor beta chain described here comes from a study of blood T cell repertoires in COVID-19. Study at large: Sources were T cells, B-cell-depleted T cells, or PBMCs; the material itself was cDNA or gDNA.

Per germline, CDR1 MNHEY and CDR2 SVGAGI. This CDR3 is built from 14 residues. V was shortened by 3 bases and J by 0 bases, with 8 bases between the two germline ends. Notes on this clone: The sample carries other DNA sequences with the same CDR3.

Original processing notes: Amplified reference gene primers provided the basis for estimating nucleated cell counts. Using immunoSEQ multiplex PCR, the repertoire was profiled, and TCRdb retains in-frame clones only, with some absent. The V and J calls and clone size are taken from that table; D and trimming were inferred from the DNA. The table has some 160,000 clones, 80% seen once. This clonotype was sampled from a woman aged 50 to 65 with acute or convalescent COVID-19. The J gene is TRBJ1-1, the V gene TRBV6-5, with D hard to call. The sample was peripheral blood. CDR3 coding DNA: TGTGCCAGCAGTTATGGCGGGATGAACACTGAAGCTTTCTTT. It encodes CASSYGGMNTEAFF.